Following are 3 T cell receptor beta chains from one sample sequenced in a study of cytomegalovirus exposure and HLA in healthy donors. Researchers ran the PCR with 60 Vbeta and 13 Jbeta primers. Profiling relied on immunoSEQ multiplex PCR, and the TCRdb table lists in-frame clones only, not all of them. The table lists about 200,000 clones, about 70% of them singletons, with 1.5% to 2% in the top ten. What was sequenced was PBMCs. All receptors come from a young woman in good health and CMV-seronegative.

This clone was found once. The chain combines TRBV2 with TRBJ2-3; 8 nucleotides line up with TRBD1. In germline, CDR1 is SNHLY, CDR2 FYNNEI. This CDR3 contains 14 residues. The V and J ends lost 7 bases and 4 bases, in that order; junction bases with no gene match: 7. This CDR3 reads CASTGQGSADTQYF. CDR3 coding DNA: TGTGCCAGCACAGGACAGGGCTCTGCAGATACGCAGTATTTT.

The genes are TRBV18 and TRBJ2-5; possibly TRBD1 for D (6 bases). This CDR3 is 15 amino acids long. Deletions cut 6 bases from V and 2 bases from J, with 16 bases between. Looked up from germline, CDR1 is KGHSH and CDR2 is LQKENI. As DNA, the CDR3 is TGTGCCAGCTCCTGGACCGGGACACAACAAGAGACCCAGTACTTC. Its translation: CASSWTGTQQETQYF.

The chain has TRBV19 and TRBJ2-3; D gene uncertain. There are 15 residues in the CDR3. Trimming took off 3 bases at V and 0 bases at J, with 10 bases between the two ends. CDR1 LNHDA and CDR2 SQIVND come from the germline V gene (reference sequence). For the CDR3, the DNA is TGTGCCAGTAGTATTTTCGGTCTGAGCACAGATACGCAGTATTTT. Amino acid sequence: CASSIFGLSTDTQYF.